What follows are 30 T cell receptor beta chains derived from one specimen sequenced in a study of shared clonotypes between healthy human individuals. Repertoires were generated with immunoSEQ multiplex PCR, while TCRdb's copy carries only in-frame clones and drops some. The table lists over 2 million clones, less than 95% of them singletons. Material for sequencing was naive CD4+ T cells from PBMCs. Noted subset: CD45RA+ positively selected. These receptors were obtained from a man younger than 35 in good health. Some clones in this sample may be carry-over from other donors' samples.

The chain uses TRBV7-3 and TRBJ2-1; the match to TRBD2 covers 7 bases. The germline V gene encodes CDR1 SGHTA and CDR2 FQGTGA. J was trimmed by 3 bases and V by 2 bases; bases with no gene match: 4. This CDR3 has 15 amino acids. DNA of the CDR3: TGTGCCAGCAGCTTAGGGGCTAGCGGCTACAATGAGCAGTTCTTC. Translation gives CASSLGASGYNEQFF.

In regard to this clone: Within the sample, other DNA sequences also encode this same CDR3. The rearrangement uses TRBV28 and TRBJ1-1; the D gene is possibly TRBD1 (5 bases). Germline V gene sequence: CDR1 MDHEN, CDR2 SYDVKM. The CDR3 is 14 residues long. Trimming cost V 1 base and J 4 bases, with 10 bases left between them. The CDR3 nucleotides are TGTGCCAGCAGTTTATCGGGGGGGGTCACTGAAGCTTTCTTT. It yields the protein CASSLSGGVTEAFF.

The gene calls are TRBV30 and TRBJ2-1; 14 nucleotides align to TRBD2. The CDR3 has 16 residues. The J segment lost 8 bases and the V segment lost 0 bases, leaving 6 bases of the junction unmatched. Germline CDR1 GTSNPN, CDR2 SVGIG (reference sequence). CDR3 loop: CAWSVGLAGAGDEQFF. The CDR3 nucleotides read TGTGCCTGGAGTGTGGGACTAGCGGGAGCGGGGGATGAGCAGTTCTTC.

This chain links TRBV6-5 with TRBJ1-4; TRBD1 aligns across 9 bases. Germline CDR1 MNHEY, CDR2 SVGAGI. The length of the CDR3 is 15 residues. The trim removed 0 bases at V and 8 bases at J, leaving 4 bases unmatched. In nucleotides, the CDR3 is TGTGCCAGCAGTTACTCGGGACAGGGTACAGAAAAACTGTTTTTT. Its translation is CASSYSGQGTEKLFF.

V usage is TRBV4-2 and J usage is TRBJ1-2, with 8 bases identical to TRBD1. The CDR3 runs to 15 residues. Per germline, CDR1 LGHNA and CDR2 YNFKEQ. Germline trimming cut 0 bases from V and 4 bases from J; bases unmatched to any gene: 4. CDR3 amino acids: CASSQETGDFYGYTF. The CDR3 bases are TGTGCCAGCAGCCAAGAGACAGGGGACTTCTATGGCTACACCTTC.

The rearrangement uses TRBV5-4 and TRBJ2-7; 8 nucleotides agree with TRBD2. The V gene's germline CDR1 is SGHNT and CDR2 YYREEE (reference sequence). J was trimmed by 2 bases and V by 0 bases; bases with no gene match: 4. The CDR3 extends over 15 amino acids. The CDR3 loop is CASSLASGSPYEQYF. CDR3 nucleotides: TGTGCCAGCAGCTTGGCCAGCGGGAGTCCCTACGAGCAGTACTTC.

A note on this clone: This same CDR3 is encoded by further DNA sequences in the sample. The chain recombines TRBV27 with TRBJ2-7, with 7 bases matching TRBD2. V dropped 6 bases and J dropped 4; count of bases not matched to a gene: 6. The germline V gene encodes CDR1 MNHEY and CDR2 SMNVEV (reference sequence). CDR3 length: 13 residues. The CDR3 DNA reads as TGTGCCAGCAGCCGCGGGGGTTTATACGAGCAGTACTTC. Its translation: CASSRGGLYEQYF.

This rearrangement joins TRBV30 to TRBJ2-3; D call uncertain. V was clipped by 0 bases and J by 4 bases, with 8 bases between them. The germline CDR1 and CDR2 sequences are GTSNPN and SVGIG (reference sequence). The CDR3 sequence is 13 residues long. The CDR3 DNA reads TGTGCCTGGAGTGTACACCCAGCAGATACGCAGTATTTT. Protein: CAWSVHPADTQYF. Filled out from reference TRBV30 and TRBJ2-3, the complete variable domain reads SQTIHQWPATLVQPVGSPLSLECTVEGTSNPNLYWYRQAAGRGLQLLFYSVGIGQISSEVPQNLSASRPQDRQFILSSKKLLLSDSGFYLCAWSVHPADTQYFGPGTRLTVL.

The chain recombines TRBV7-7 with TRBJ1-3; possible D gene TRBD1, 5 bases. Germline loops: CDR1 SSHAT, CDR2 FNYEAQ (reference sequence). Trimming removed 4 bases from V and 2 bases from J, with 9 bases in between. The CDR3 totals 14 residues. CDR3 loop: CASSSGKAGNTIYF. In DNA, the CDR3 is TGTGCCAGCAGCTCAGGGAAGGCTGGAAACACCATATATTTT.

The chain employs TRBV5-1 and TRBJ1-2, with 7 bases that match TRBD1. This CDR3 comprises 16 residues. V was pared by 6 bases and J by 4 bases, with 15 bases of the junction left unmatched. CDR1 and CDR2 (germline): SGHRS, YFSETQ. CDR3 nucleotides: TGCGCCAGCACCCGGGGAGGGGGCGACTCCTCCTATGGCTACACCTTC. Residues: CASTRGGGDSSYGYTF.

Worth noting for this clone: The same CDR3 also results from other DNA sequences found in this sample. The V gene is TRBV6-5, the J gene TRBJ1-6; D unclear. CDR1 is MNHEY and CDR2 is SVGAGI in the germline V gene. CDR3 length equals 12 residues. Trimming removed 0 bases from V and 10 bases from J, with 4 bases in between. The CDR3 region is CASSYSDSPLHF. CDR3 in DNA: TGTGCCAGCAGTTACTCGGACTCACCCCTCCACTTT.

This chain joins TRBV7-9 and TRBJ1-1, with a possible D match to TRBD1 (5 bases). Germline-derived CDR1 and CDR2 are SEHNR and FQNEAQ (reference sequence). The CDR3 covers 16 residues. The ends were cut back, 2 bases at V and 0 bases at J, with 13 bases in the middle. The CDR3 region is CASSLTRGRVNTEAFF. The CDR3, as DNA: TGTGCCAGCAGCTTAACGAGGGGCAGGGTGAACACTGAAGCTTTCTTT.

J is TRBJ2-7 and V is TRBV7-2, with D possibly TRBD1 on 5 matching bases. In germline, CDR1 is SGHTA, CDR2 FQGNSA. The CDR3 is 16 residues long. V lost 1 base, J lost 3 bases, and 16 bases lay in between. CDR3 sequence: CASSLVSTGLYYEQYF. The CDR3 DNA sequence: TGTGCCAGCAGCTTAGTTTCTACAGGCCTATACTACGAGCAGTACTTC.

The chain joins TRBV30 to TRBJ2-6, with a weak D call TRBD1 (6 bases). From germline, CDR1 is GTSNPN and CDR2 SVGIG (reference sequence). Deletions cut 4 bases from V and 0 bases from J, with 10 bases between. This CDR3 contains 15 residues. The DNA of the CDR3 is TGTGCCTGGATGACAGGACGCTCTGGGGCCAACGTCCTGACTTTC. Its protein product is CAWMTGRSGANVLTF.

The gene calls are TRBV9 and TRBJ2-2; TRBD1 matches 9 bases. Germline CDR1 SGDLS, CDR2 YYNGEE. This CDR3 region has 14 residues. V was pared by 5 bases and J by 3 bases, with 2 bases of the junction left unmatched. The CDR3 coding sequence is TGTGCCAGCAGGGGGGACAGGGACACCGGGGAGCTGTTTTTT. This gives the protein CASRGDRDTGELFF.

The chain is built from TRBV28 and TRBJ1-5; 10 bases agree with TRBD1. The CDR3 loop spans 15 amino acids. CDR1 and CDR2 (germline): MDHEN, SYDVKM. The V segment lost 4 bases and the J segment 7 bases; nucleotides outside the gene matches: 7. The CDR3 sequence: CASSSGTGAYQPQHF. The CDR3 DNA follows: TGTGCCAGCAGTTCCGGGACAGGGGCTTACCAGCCCCAGCATTTT.

This clone was recorded once. This may come from a read error, since a much larger clone is one base off. The identical CDR3 is also encoded by other nucleotide sequences in the sample. The CDR3 protein is CASSSNTGELFF. The CDR3 DNA sequence: TGTGCCAGCAGTTCAAACACCGGGGAGCTGTTTTTT. The rearrangement joins TRBV6-6 to TRBJ2-2; D gene uncertain. V was trimmed by 4 bases and J by 2 bases, leaving 2 bases between them. The CDR3 consists of 12 residues. Germline V gene lookup returns CDR1 MNHNY and CDR2 SVGAGI (reference sequence).

The sample holds one count of this clone. The chain links TRBV18 to TRBJ2-3; D is undetermined. This CDR3 is built from 12 residues. Germline V gene data show CDR1 as KGHSH and CDR2 as LQKENI. V was clipped by 4 bases and J by 4 bases, with 6 bases between them. The DNA of the CDR3 is TGTGCCAGCTCACTCCTAGCAGATACGCAGTATTTT. Translated: CASSLLADTQYF.

This sequence joins TRBV7-9 and TRBJ2-1; 7 bases fit TRBD2. CDR3 size: 15 residues. Germline V gene sequence: CDR1 SEHNR, CDR2 FQNEAQ (reference sequence). V was pared by 5 bases and J by 3 bases, with 7 bases of the junction left unmatched. CDR3 sequence (DNA): TGTGCCAGCAGCCCTGAATCTAGCGGCTACAATGAGCAGTTCTTC. Translated: CASSPESSGYNEQFF.

V is TRBV6-6 and J is TRBJ2-5; D gene ambiguous. The CDR3 has 15 residues. V was pared by 7 bases and J by 4 bases, with 19 bases between. Germline V CDR1 and CDR2: MNHNY, SVGAGI (reference sequence). CDR3 DNA sequence: TGTGCCAGCACTCCTTTTGGTGGGCAGTCAGAGACCCAGTACTTC. Its protein product is CASTPFGGQSETQYF.

This chain uses TRBV19 with TRBJ2-1; TRBD2 agrees at 16 bases. The CDR3 is made up of 20 amino acids. Germline values: CDR1 LNHDA, CDR2 SQIVND (reference sequence). Losses at the gene ends were 7 bases for V and 4 bases for J; bases not matched to a gene: 16. CDR3 amino acids: CASTSNPGLAGGASYNEQFF. DNA for the CDR3: TGTGCCAGTACCTCGAATCCGGGACTAGCGGGAGGGGCCTCGTACAATGAGCAGTTCTTC.

This rearrangement joins TRBV6-6 to TRBJ2-3; D gene unclear. Germline CDR1 MNHNY, CDR2 SVGAGI (reference sequence). Trimming cost V 3 bases and J 4 bases, with 8 bases left between them. The CDR3 covers 13 residues. For the CDR3, the DNA is TGTGCCAGCAGTTATACTGGCGCAGATACGCAGTATTTT. Translating it yields CASSYTGADTQYF.

This clone was counted only a few times. The chain carries TRBV7-9 and TRBJ1-1; D not certain. The V gene's germline CDR1 is SEHNR and CDR2 FQNEAQ (reference sequence). Trimming removed 4 bases at V and 10 bases at J, with 13 bases between. CDR3 length: 12 residues. The CDR3 protein is CASSSRRNGAFF. The CDR3 bases are TGTGCCAGCAGCTCACGAAGGAATGGAGCTTTCTTT. The full variable domain, in which reference TRBV7-9 and TRBJ1-1 provide the parts outside the CDR3, is DTGVSQNPRHKITKRGQNVTFRCDPISEHNRLYWYRQTLGQGPEFLTYFQNEAQLEKSRLLSDRFSAERPKGSFSTLEIQRTEQGDSAMYLCASSSRRNGAFFGQGTRLTVV.

V usage is TRBV11-3 and J usage is TRBJ2-6; 8 positions agree with TRBD1. Germline CDR1 is SGHNT and CDR2 is YENEEA. This CDR3 comprises 18 residues. V dropped 5 bases and J dropped 7; count of bases not matched to a gene: 16. In DNA, the CDR3 is TGTGCCAGCAGCCCACAGGGGGTGGGGTTTGTAGATGCCAACGTCCTGACTTTC. It codes for CASSPQGVGFVDANVLTF. The entire variable domain, with the rest obtained from reference TRBV11-3 and TRBJ2-6, is as follows: EAGVVQSPRYKIIEKKQPVAFWCNPISGHNTLYWYLQNLGQGPELLIRYENEEAVDDSQLPKDRFSAERLKGVDSTLKIQPAELGDSAVYLCASSPQGVGFVDANVLTFGAGSRLTVL.

This chain links TRBV27 with TRBJ2-5; 9 bases align to TRBD1. This CDR3 is built from 17 residues. Per germline, CDR1 MNHEY and CDR2 SMNVEV (reference sequence). Trimming cost V 5 bases and J 1 base; bases outside gene matches: 11. The CDR3 protein is CASSPRRTGAGQETQYF. The CDR3, as DNA: TGTGCCAGCAGTCCTCGACGGACAGGGGCCGGCCAAGAGACCCAGTACTTC.

The rearrangement joins TRBV28 to TRBJ2-2; a weak D match, TRBD1 (6 bases). V gave up 8 bases and J gave up 1 base, with 11 bases separating them. Germline CDR1 reads MDHEN; CDR2 reads SYDVKM. The CDR3 length is 14 residues. Written as DNA, the CDR3 is TGTGCCAGCGGCTTGGACAGGAACACCGGGGAGCTGTTTTTT. Translating gives CASGLDRNTGELFF.

With respect to this clone: Within the sample, other DNA sequences also encode this same CDR3. J is TRBJ2-7 and V is TRBV7-9, with TRBD1 identical over 9 bases. V shed 1 base and J 3 bases; nucleotides not matched to a gene: 1. Germline CDR1 is SEHNR and CDR2 is FQNEAQ (reference sequence). This CDR3 spans 14 amino acids. The CDR3 reads CASSLVGQGYEQYF. The CDR3 coding sequence is TGTGCCAGCAGCTTAGTGGGACAGGGCTACGAGCAGTACTTC.

This chain uses TRBV7-2 with TRBJ2-1, with D possibly TRBD1 on 5 matching bases. The CDR3 is 16 residues long. V lost 4 bases, J lost 3 bases, and 16 bases lay in between. CDR1 and CDR2 from the germline V gene are SGHTA and FQGNSA. CDR3 region: CASSSSLGLDYNEQFF. In nucleotides, the CDR3 is TGTGCCAGCAGCTCCTCCCTGGGGCTTGACTACAATGAGCAGTTCTTC.

The chain couples TRBV19 to TRBJ1-5; possibly TRBD1 for D (6 bases). The CDR3 covers 14 residues. Germline CDR1 reads LNHDA; CDR2 reads SQIVND (reference sequence). V lost 7 bases and J lost 3, with 13 bases in between. The CDR3 region is CASNFGQPNQPQHF. The CDR3 DNA reads TGTGCCAGTAACTTTGGACAGCCCAATCAGCCCCAGCATTTT.

Of note for this clone: The same CDR3 can be traced to other DNA sequences in this sample. V is TRBV7-2 and J is TRBJ2-1; possibly TRBD2 for D (5 bases). CDR1 is SGHTA and CDR2 is FQGNSA in the germline V gene. The length of the CDR3 is 13 residues. V was cut by 2 bases and J by 9 bases, with 11 bases left in between. This CDR3 reads CASSLTRLGEQFF. The CDR3 region has the DNA TGTGCCAGCAGCTTAACTAGGCTGGGTGAGCAGTTCTTC.